The clone carrying this T cell receptor beta chain was counted between two and nine times. This sample stems from a study of patients and donors after allogeneic stem cell transplantation. TCRdb redid the calling of the RT-PCR reads with MiXCR, one entry per CDR3 protein. The sample has approximately 200,000 distinct CDR3 sequences, around 40% seen once. CDR3 size: 15 residues. Losses at the gene ends were 1 base for V and 6 bases for J; bases not matched to a gene: 8. Germline CDR1 reads SGHRS; CDR2 reads YFSETQ. Sequenced sample: blood, either unsorted or a sorted T cell fraction (not recorded which). The rearrangement uses TRBV5-1 and TRBJ1-2; 8 bases are shared with TRBD1. The TCR sequence derives from a human donor who was either an allogeneic HSCT recipient or a stem cell or donor lymphocyte infusion donor (not recorded which). It is not recorded whose cells these are; they may come from a transplant donor. The CDR3 is CASSLFRTGRDGYTF. DNA of the CDR3: TGCGCCAGCAGCTTGTTCCGGACAGGGAGGGATGGCTACACCTTC.